This T cell receptor beta chain was identified during a study of T-cell memory formation after mild COVID-19. This clonotype appeared many times. CDR1 is SGHRS, CDR2 YFSETQ, per germline. The CDR3 length is 13 residues. The V end lost 0 bases, the J end lost 9 bases, and 10 bases lay between the germline ends. TCRdb fed the 5' RACE reads into MiXCR, producing one record per CDR3 protein. The sample contains about 340,000 distinct CDR3 sequences, roughly 15% of which appear only once. Sequenced input: PBMCs or a T cell subset sorted from them (not recorded which). The chain uses TRBV5-1 and TRBJ2-1; D not certain. This receptor was identified in a young man who had mild COVID-19 (a few samples of this study predate the infection). Cell type and time point are not known. The CDR3 sequence is CASSLGGDGEQFF. CDR3 sequence (DNA): TGCGCCAGCAGCTTGGGCGGAGACGGTGAGCAGTTCTTC. Full variable domain (outside the CDR3, taken from reference TRBV5-1 and TRBJ2-1): KAGVTQTPRYLIKTRGQQVTLSCSPISGHRSVSWYQQTPGQGLQFLFEYFSETQRNKGNFPGRFSGRQFSNSRSEMNVSTLELGDSALYLCASSLGGDGEQFFGPGTRLTVL.